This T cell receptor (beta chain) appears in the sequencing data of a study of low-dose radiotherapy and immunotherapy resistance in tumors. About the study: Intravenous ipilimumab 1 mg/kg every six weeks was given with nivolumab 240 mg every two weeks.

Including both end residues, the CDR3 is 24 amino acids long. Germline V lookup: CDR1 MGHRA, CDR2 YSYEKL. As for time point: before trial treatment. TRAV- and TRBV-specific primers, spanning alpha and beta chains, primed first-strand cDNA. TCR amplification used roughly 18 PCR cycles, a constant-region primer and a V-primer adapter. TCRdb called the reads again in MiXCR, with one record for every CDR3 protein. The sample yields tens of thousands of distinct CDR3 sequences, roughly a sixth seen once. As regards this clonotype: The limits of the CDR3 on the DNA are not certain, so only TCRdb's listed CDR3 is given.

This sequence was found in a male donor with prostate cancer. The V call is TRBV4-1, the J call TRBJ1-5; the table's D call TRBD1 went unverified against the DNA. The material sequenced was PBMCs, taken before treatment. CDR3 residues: CASTNQTSMYLCAIRQGRVQPQHF.